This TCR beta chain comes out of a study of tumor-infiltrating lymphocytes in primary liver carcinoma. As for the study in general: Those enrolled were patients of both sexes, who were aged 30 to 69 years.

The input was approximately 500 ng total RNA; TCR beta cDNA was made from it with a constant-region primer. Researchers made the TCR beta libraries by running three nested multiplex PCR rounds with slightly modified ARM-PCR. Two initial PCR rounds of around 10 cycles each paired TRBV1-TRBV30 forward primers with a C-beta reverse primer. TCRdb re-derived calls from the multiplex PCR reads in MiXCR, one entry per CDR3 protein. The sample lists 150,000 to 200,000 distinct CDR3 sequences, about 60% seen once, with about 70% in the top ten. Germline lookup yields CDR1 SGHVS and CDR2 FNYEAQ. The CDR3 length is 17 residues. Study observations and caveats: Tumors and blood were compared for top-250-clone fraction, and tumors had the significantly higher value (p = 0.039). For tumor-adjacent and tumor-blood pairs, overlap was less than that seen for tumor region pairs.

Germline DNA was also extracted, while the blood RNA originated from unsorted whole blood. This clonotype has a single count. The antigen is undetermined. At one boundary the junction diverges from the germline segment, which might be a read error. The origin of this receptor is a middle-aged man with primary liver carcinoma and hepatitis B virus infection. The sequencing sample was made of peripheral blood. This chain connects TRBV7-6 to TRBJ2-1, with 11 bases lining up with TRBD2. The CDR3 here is CASSIALTSGVMGEQFF. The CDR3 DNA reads TGCGCCAGCAGCATAGCTCTGACTAGCGGGGTGATGGGGGAGCAGTTCTTC.